This T cell receptor beta chain appears in the sequencing data of a study of blood T cells in healthy people across ages. Combining a sample-barcoded 5' primer with a J-beta primer mix, a second PCR ran for roughly 7 to 11 cycles. TCRdb processed the 5' RACE reads anew with MiXCR; each CDR3 protein has one entry. The sample contains about 1.7 million distinct CDR3 sequences, about 28% of which appear only once. The receptor was isolated from a woman aged 25 to 39 in good health. The sample comprised blood.

CDR3 sequence reads: CSAIFSSGRFKETQYF. CDR3 coding DNA: TGCAGTGCTATCTTTTCTAGCGGGAGGTTTAAAGAGACCCAGTACTTC. The genes are TRBV20-1 and TRBJ2-5, with TRBD2 matching 11 bases. Germline V gives CDR1 DFQATT, CDR2 SNEGSKA (reference sequence). V lost 4 bases to trimming and J lost 3 bases; unmatched junction nucleotides: 10. The CDR3 is 16 residues long.